This entry lists 9 T cell receptor beta chains sequenced from one sample in a study of CXCR3-negative and CXCR3-positive naive CD8 T cells. The authors made the TRB cDNA libraries by 5' RACE using UMI labels. TCRdb re-called the 5' RACE reads; one entry per CDR3 protein, DNA not given. The sample holds over 70,000 distinct CDR3 sequences. Overall study results and limits: A higher hydrophobicity marked the TRB CDR3s of CXCR3-positive naive cells versus CXCR3-negative naive cells.

The antigens these receptors bind are not known. Specimen: naive CXCR3+ CD8+ T cells from blood. Subset indicated: CD45RO-CCR7+CD27+CD95- naive CD8+ T cells expressing CXCR3 (TNR3+). The receptors here all came from a human donor in good health. Some clones in this sample may be carry-over from other donors' samples.

The V gene is TRBV11-1, the J gene TRBJ1-1. Germline-derived CDR1 and CDR2 are SGHAT and FQDESV (reference sequence). The CDR3 loop spans 19 amino acids. The CDR3 sequence is CASSLARTGEALIGTEAFF.

The CDR3 spells CSVLGFGQESYNEQFF. The genes are TRBV29-1 and TRBJ2-1. The CDR3 contains 16 residues. Germline V lookup: CDR1 SQVTM, CDR2 ANQGSEA.

The V gene is TRBV9, the J gene TRBJ2-1; TCRdb's D call, TRBD1, is unchecked because there is no DNA. The CDR3 is 16 amino acids. Germline loops: CDR1 SGDLS, CDR2 YYNGEE. The CDR3 sequence is CASSGSGTGGSDEQFF.

The chain carries TRBV9 and TRBJ1-1; TCRdb's D call of TRBD1 is untestable without DNA. The CDR3 covers 15 residues. The V gene's germline CDR1 is SGDLS and CDR2 YYNGEE. This CDR3 is CASSVGWGENTEAFF.

The chain combines TRBV7-2 with TRBJ2-1; TCRdb outputs TRBD2, but without DNA this stays unchecked. Germline V lookup: CDR1 SGHTA, CDR2 FQGNSA. This CDR3 region has 15 residues. CDR3 residues: CASSSGTSTYNEQFF. The complete variable domain, with remaining parts taken from reference TRBV7-2 and TRBJ2-1, reads GAGVSQSPSNKVTEKGKDVELRCDPISGHTALYWYRQSLGQGLEFLIYFQGNSAPDKSGLPSDRFSAERTGGSVSTLTIQRTQQEDSAVYLCASSSGTSTYNEQFFGPGTRLTVL.

This chain uses TRBV23-1 with TRBJ2-1. TRBV23-1 counts as an open reading frame of uncertain function. CDR3 size: 17 residues. The CDR3 protein is CASSSELIANRHNEQFF.

The genes are TRBV5-5 and TRBJ2-7. Germline values: CDR1 SGHKS, CDR2 YYEKEE (reference sequence). This CDR3 region has 11 residues. The CDR3 sequence: CASSFMGEQYF.

V usage is TRBV28 and J usage is TRBJ1-2; TCRdb indicates TRBD1, and absent DNA this call remains unverified. The CDR3 consists of 14 residues. The germline V gene encodes CDR1 MDHEN and CDR2 SYDVKM. The CDR3 loop is CASSLEGDIYGYTF.

The V call is TRBV12-3 or TRBV12-4, the J call TRBJ2-7; TCRdb gives TRBD1 as the D gene, but with no DNA this cannot be confirmed. This CDR3 comprises 16 residues. The CDR3: CASSLVLGQGLYEQYF.